The clone carrying this T cell receptor beta chain was observed many times. TCRdb reanalysed the 5' RACE reads using MiXCR and keeps one entry per CDR3 protein. In the table there are hundreds of thousands of distinct CDR3 sequences, less than 8% of which are singletons. The CDR3 length is 15 residues. Trimming pared 0 bases from V and 4 bases from J, leaving 12 bases between. Germline values: CDR1 LGHNA, CDR2 YSLEER. The sample belongs to a study of identical twins. The same sample was also studied in work on yellow fever vaccine responses in identical twins.

The clonotype originates from a woman between 18 and 30 years old in good health. The chain uses TRBV4-3 and TRBJ1-1; D remains ambiguous. The sequenced material came from memory (CD45RO+) T cells sorted from blood. The CDR3 loop is CASSQDVGGGTEAFF. The CDR3 DNA reads as TGCGCCAGCAGCCAAGATGTGGGAGGAGGCACTGAAGCTTTCTTT.